A single sample is the source of the 6 T cell receptor beta chains below, sequenced in a study of vaccination and CD4 T cells after COVID-19. Time point: late sampling 161 to 241 days after vaccination in three convalescent patients. The treatment here: roughly ten-day PBMC culture with coronavirus spike peptide pools or control peptides (ViraFEST assay). Their cognate antigens are unknown. The Oncomine TCR Beta short-read assay sequenced DNA from cultured CD4+ T cells. TCRdb re-called the PCR reads with MiXCR, one entry per CDR3 protein. This sample has approximately 22,000 distinct CDR3 sequences, with 30% to 35% found just once. The sequencing here drew on CD4+ T cells from blood, cultured in vitro, taken about 7 months after SARS-CoV-2 vaccination. These receptors originate from a human donor who had recovered from COVID-19.

This chain uses TRBV2 with TRBJ1-5; D unclear. The CDR3 loop spans 14 amino acids. V lost 3 bases, J lost 0 bases, and 6 bases lay in between. The germline V gene encodes CDR1 SNHLY and CDR2 FYNNEI. CDR3 DNA: TGTGCCAGCAGTGACCAGACTAGCAATCAGCCCCAGCATTTT. This translates into CASSDQTSNQPQHF.

V gene TRBV20-1 combines with J gene TRBJ2-1, with a weak D call TRBD2 (5 bases). The germline CDR1 and CDR2 sequences are DFQATT and SNEGSKA (reference sequence). Trimming shortened V by 3 bases and J by 3 bases, and 12 bases separated the two germline ends. The CDR3 covers 14 residues. The CDR3 coding sequence is TGCAGTGCTAGGGCAAGCGGACTCTACAATGAGCAGTTCTTC. Protein product: CSARASGLYNEQFF.

The J gene is TRBJ2-7, the V gene TRBV11-3, with TRBD2 matching 7 bases. This CDR3 is 16 amino acids long. The junction had 12 bases not matched to a gene; V was cut back by 5 bases and J by 2 bases. Germline CDR1 SGHNT, CDR2 YENEEA. The CDR3 here is CASSASWASGAYEQYF. In DNA, the CDR3 is TGTGCCAGCAGCGCGTCTTGGGCTAGCGGTGCCTACGAGCAGTACTTC.

The sample holds a few counts of this clonotype. V usage is TRBV19 and J usage is TRBJ2-7, with D perhaps matching TRBD2 (6 bases). The CDR3 loop spans 15 amino acids. Germline lookup yields CDR1 LNHDA and CDR2 SQIVND (reference sequence). Trimming cost V 1 base and J 3 bases, with 13 bases left between them. CDR3 coding DNA: TGTGCCAGTAGTATAGGCGGGGCTACTGGCTACGAGCAGTACTTC. Translation gives CASSIGGATGYEQYF.

The chain has TRBV2 and TRBJ2-7, with 11 bases lining up with TRBD2. The CDR3 is 14 residues long. V was clipped by 7 bases and J by 5 bases; unmatched bases: 7. Germline CDR1 and CDR2: SNHLY and FYNNEI. CDR3 bases: TGTGCCAGCACCCGAGCACTAGCGGGGGACGAGCAGTACTTC. It is translated as CASTRALAGDEQYF.

V gene TRBV6-2 or TRBV6-3 combines with J gene TRBJ1-1; the match to TRBD1 covers 8 bases. This CDR3 has 16 amino acids. Trimming took 2 bases from V and 1 from J; bases not matched to a gene: 6. Germline loops: CDR1 MNHEY, CDR2 SVGEGT. CDR3 in amino acids: CASSYPTGVWNTEAFF. CDR3 in DNA: TGTGCCAGCAGTTACCCGACAGGGGTATGGAACACTGAAGCTTTCTTT.